The rows below give T cell receptor beta chains drawn from one sample of a study of T cells in Graves' hyperthyroidism and ophthalmopathy. TCRdb redid the calling of the multiplex PCR reads with MiXCR, one entry per CDR3 protein. The repertoire holds approximately 410,000 distinct CDR3 sequences, with roughly 13% as singletons. The material sequenced was blood. These receptors were taken from a woman between 18 and 30 years old with Graves' hyperthyroidism. The CDR3 runs from the conserved cysteine through the conserved F or W. D genes are given only for firm matches. For some rows the clone size is stated as once, few or many, or as a class when expanded; others skip it.

d_call j_call v_call clone_size cdr3_aa cdr3_nt
TRBD2 TRBJ2-1 TRBV2 many CASAASGGSYNEQFF TGTGCCAGCGCGGCTAGCGGGGGCTCCTACAATGAGCAGTTCTTC
NA TRBJ2-2 TRBV12-3/TRBV12-4 NA CASRQIGELFF TGTGCCAGCAGGCAAATCGGGGAGCTGTTTTTT
TRBD2 TRBJ2-1 TRBV2 many CASRRLAGGGNNEQFF TGTGCCAGCCGCCGACTAGCGGGAGGGGGTAACAATGAGCAGTTCTTC
NA TRBJ2-7 TRBV20-1 many CSASNGNRYEQYF TGCAGTGCTAGTAACGGGAATCGGTACGAGCAGTACTTC
NA TRBJ1-2 TRBV29-1 many CSVGGLSYGYTF TGCAGCGTTGGGGGGCTAAGCTATGGCTACACCTTC
TRBD1 TRBJ1-1 TRBV5-1 many CASSPRTGMNTEAFF TGCGCCAGCAGCCCCCGGACAGGGATGAACACTGAAGCTTTCTTT
NA TRBJ2-5 TRBV2 many CASSGESRHETQYF TGTGCCAGCAGCGGGGAGAGCCGCCACGAGACCCAGTACTTC
NA TRBJ2-4 TRBV7-2 few CASSLAGAGAKNIQYF TGTGCCAGCAGCTTAGCAGGGGCTGGGGCCAAAAACATTCAGTACTTC
NA TRBJ1-5 TRBV28 few CASSRGLPGVNSNQPQHF TGTGCCAGCAGCCGGGGACTCCCTGGGGTGAATAGCAATCAGCCCCAGCATTTT
NA TRBJ2-5 TRBV28 many CASSGRQVLSETQYF TGTGCCAGCAGTGGCAGACAGGTGTTGAGTGAGACCCAGTACTTC
NA TRBJ2-7 TRBV29-1 many CSEADGTEQYF TGCAGCGAAGCCGACGGCACCGAGCAGTACTTC
TRBD2 TRBJ2-3 TRBV20-1 many CSARDGLAGVPDTQYF TGCAGTGCTAGAGATGGACTAGCGGGAGTACCAGATACGCAGTATTTT
NA TRBJ2-7 TRBV11-2 many CASSPQRMTYEQYF TGTGCCAGCAGCCCACAGCGTATGACCTACGAGCAGTACTTC
TRBD1 TRBJ1-2 TRBV6-2/TRBV6-3 many CASSTNTGGYGYTF TGTGCCAGCAGTACCAACACAGGGGGCTATGGCTACACCTTC
NA TRBJ2-7 TRBV28 many CASSSIEGRSYEQYF TGTGCCAGCAGTTCCATTGAGGGTCGCTCCTACGAGCAGTACTTC
TRBD2 TRBJ2-5 TRBV3-1 many CASSQLGTRQETQYF TGTGCCAGCAGCCAATTGGGGACTAGGCAAGAGACCCAGTACTTC
TRBD1 TRBJ1-5 TRBV19 NA CASTVGDRGGGQPQHF TGTGCCAGTACTGTCGGAGACAGGGGCGGAGGTCAGCCCCAGCATTTT